The rows below give T cell receptor beta chains drawn from one sample of a study of blood T cell repertoires in COVID-19. Sequenced by immunoSEQ multiplex PCR; TCRdb stores in-frame clones only, minus some. Among about 180,000 clones listed, approximately 90% were seen once. Sequenced input: peripheral blood. The receptors come from an older woman with COVID-19, enrolled during active disease. CDR3s include the opening cysteine and the closing phenylalanine or tryptophan. D genes are given only for firm matches. Expanded clones are given a class, and other clones once, few, many or no size at all.

J: TRBJ2-7; size: .; D: .; V: TRBV28; DNA: TGTGCCAGCAGTCCCCTCCTGCCTACTGGCGAGCAGTACTTC; CDR3: CASSPLLPTGEQYF
J: TRBJ1-6; size: .; D: TRBD1; V: TRBV25-1; DNA: TGTGCCAGCAGCACCGACAGGGATAATTCACCCCTCCACTTT; CDR3: CASSTDRDNSPLHF
J: TRBJ2-2; size: .; D: .; V: TRBV27; DNA: TGTGCCAGCAGGGTTAGTGGGAACACCGGGGAGCTGTTTTTT; CDR3: CASRVSGNTGELFF
J: TRBJ2-7; size: .; D: TRBD1; V: TRBV18; DNA: TGTGCCAGCTCATTCGCGATCCCCGGACAGGGTGACGAGCAGTACTTC; CDR3: CASSFAIPGQGDEQYF
J: TRBJ1-2; size: .; D: TRBD1; V: TRBV6-5; DNA: TGTGCCAGCAGGCCGGGACAGGGAAACTATGGCTACACCTTC; CDR3: CASRPGQGNYGYTF
J: TRBJ1-2; size: .; D: .; V: TRBV5-1; DNA: TGCGCCAGCAGCTTTGGTCAGGGTGAGGGCTACACCTTC; CDR3: CASSFGQGEGYTF
J: TRBJ2-6; size: few; D: .; V: TRBV3-1/TRBV3-2; DNA: TGTGCCAGCAGCCAGGTATTCAGCTCTGGGGCCAACGTCCTGACTTTC; CDR3: CASSQVFSSGANVLTF
J: TRBJ2-7; size: once; D: .; V: TRBV12-3/TRBV12-4; DNA: TGTGCCAGCAGCCGAGCCTACGAGCAGTACTTC; CDR3: CASSRAYEQYF
J: TRBJ1-1; size: .; D: .; V: TRBV5-1; DNA: TGCGCCAGCAGCCCCCTCTTAAGGGGTAACATGAACACTGAAGCTTTCTTT; CDR3: CASSPLLRGNMNTEAFF
J: TRBJ2-7; size: .; D: TRBD2; V: TRBV9; DNA: TGTGCCAGCAGCGTGGGAGGGCGCTCCTACGAGCAGTACTTC; CDR3: CASSVGGRSYEQYF
J: TRBJ2-2; size: .; D: .; V: TRBV2; DNA: TGTGCCAGCAGTGAGACACTTACCGGGGAGCTGTTTTTT; CDR3: CASSETLTGELFF
J: TRBJ2-7; size: .; D: TRBD1; V: TRBV6-2/TRBV6-3; DNA: TGTGCCAGCAGCCGAGCTAGGACAGGGGGCGTCTACGAGCAGTACTTC; CDR3: CASSRARTGGVYEQYF
J: TRBJ2-2; size: .; D: TRBD2; V: TRBV7-2; DNA: TGTGCCAGCAGCTTCTTAGCGGGATCCACCGGGGAGCTGTTTTTT; CDR3: CASSFLAGSTGELFF
J: TRBJ1-5; size: .; D: TRBD1; V: TRBV19; DNA: TGTGCCAGTAGTAGCTTGGAGGGGGCGCGGCGTAGCAATCAGCCCCAGCATTTT; CDR3: CASSSLEGARRSNQPQHF
J: TRBJ1-1; size: .; D: .; V: TRBV5-1; DNA: TGCGCCAGCAGCCACTCCTTCGACAGCATGAACACTGAAGCTTTCTTT; CDR3: CASSHSFDSMNTEAFF
J: TRBJ2-7; size: once; D: TRBD1; V: TRBV28; DNA: TGTGCCAGCAGCGTCCTGGGACAGGGGGATACGACCTACGAGCAGTACTTC; CDR3: CASSVLGQGDTTYEQYF
J: TRBJ1-2; size: .; D: TRBD1; V: TRBV7-2; DNA: TGTGCCAGCAGCCCCAGGGGGCTCGATGGCTACACCTTC; CDR3: CASSPRGLDGYTF
J: TRBJ1-2; size: few; D: TRBD1; V: TRBV7-9; DNA: TGTGCCAGCAGCTTAGGGGACAGGCCCGAGGGCTACACCTTC; CDR3: CASSLGDRPEGYTF
J: TRBJ2-7; size: once; D: TRBD2; V: TRBV27; DNA: TGTGCCAGCAGTCTAACTAGCGGGAGCTACGAGCAGTACTTC; CDR3: CASSLTSGSYEQYF
J: TRBJ2-5; size: .; D: TRBD2; V: TRBV7-3; DNA: TGTGCCAGCAGCCTGACTAGCGGCTCGACGGAGACCCAGTACTTC; CDR3: CASSLTSGSTETQYF
J: TRBJ2-7; size: .; D: TRBD2; V: TRBV6-5; DNA: TGTGCCAGCAGCCGAAGCGGGAGGGCCTACGAGCAGTACTTC; CDR3: CASSRSGRAYEQYF
J: TRBJ2-1; size: .; D: .; V: TRBV7-2; DNA: TGTGCCAGCAGCTTAGACGGAACTAACTACGGTGAGCAGTTCTTC; CDR3: CASSLDGTNYGEQFF
J: TRBJ2-5; size: .; D: .; V: TRBV19; DNA: TGTGCCAGTAGTGGGGGGTCTGGAGAGACCCAGTACTTC; CDR3: CASSGGSGETQYF
J: TRBJ2-7; size: .; D: TRBD2; V: TRBV30; DNA: TGTGCCTGGACTGAAAGCGGGAGTGGCTACGAGCAGTACTTC; CDR3: CAWTESGSGYEQYF
J: TRBJ1-2; size: .; D: .; V: TRBV5-6; DNA: TGTGCCAGCAGCTTGGGGGCAGCTCGCTATGGCTACACCTTC; CDR3: CASSLGAARYGYTF
J: TRBJ2-5; size: .; D: .; V: TRBV24-1; DNA: TGTGCCACTCATTGGGGGGACCAGTACTTC; CDR3: CATHWGDQYF
J: TRBJ2-7; size: once; D: TRBD2; V: TRBV6-4; DNA: TGTGCCAGTCTACAAGGACTAGCGGGACCTCAGAGCTCCTACGAGCAGTACTTC; CDR3: CASLQGLAGPQSSYEQYF
J: TRBJ1-6; size: few; D: .; V: TRBV6-4; DNA: TGTGCCAGCAGAGAGCCAGGATCACCCCTCCACTTT; CDR3: CASREPGSPLHF
J: TRBJ2-1; size: .; D: TRBD2; V: TRBV7-3; DNA: TGTGCCAGCAGCTCGGGACTAGCGGGCCACAATGAGCAGTTCTTC; CDR3: CASSSGLAGHNEQFF
J: TRBJ1-5; size: .; D: .; V: TRBV19; DNA: TGTGCCAGTAGTGCTCGGGGTCAGCTCGGCAATCAGCCCCAGCATTTT; CDR3: CASSARGQLGNQPQHF
J: TRBJ2-7; size: .; D: TRBD2; V: TRBV6-1; DNA: TGTGCCAGCAGTGTTAGTCTAGCGGACTTTTACTACGAGCAGTACTTC; CDR3: CASSVSLADFYYEQYF
J: TRBJ1-2; size: .; D: TRBD1; V: TRBV30; DNA: TGTGCCTGGAGGCAGACAGGGACGGGAGGCTACACCTTC; CDR3: CAWRQTGTGGYTF
J: TRBJ1-4; size: .; D: TRBD1; V: TRBV2; DNA: TGTGCCAGCAGTGGGACAGGGGCCGATAATGAAAAACTGTTTTTT; CDR3: CASSGTGADNEKLFF
J: TRBJ2-1; size: .; D: TRBD2; V: TRBV29-1; DNA: TGCAGCGTTGAAGCCGGCGGGAGGGGCTATGAGCAGTTCTTC; CDR3: CSVEAGGRGYEQFF
J: TRBJ1-6; size: .; D: TRBD1; V: TRBV30; DNA: TGTGCCTGGAGCCCGGGACAGGGAGAGTCACCCCTCCACTTT; CDR3: CAWSPGQGESPLHF
J: TRBJ2-3; size: .; D: .; V: TRBV7-3; DNA: TGTGCCAGCAGCTTAAGCGGGGTCCCAGATACGCAGTATTTT; CDR3: CASSLSGVPDTQYF
J: TRBJ2-5; size: .; D: .; V: TRBV27; DNA: TGTGCCAGCCGAAAAGAAAGCGGTGGAGGGGAGACCCAGTACTTC; CDR3: CASRKESGGGETQYF
J: TRBJ2-7; size: .; D: .; V: TRBV30; DNA: TGTGCCTGGAGTGTACCAGGACAGAAGCAGTACTTC; CDR3: CAWSVPGQKQYF
J: TRBJ2-3; size: .; D: TRBD1; V: TRBV5-1; DNA: TGCGCCAGCAGCACCTTGACAGGGGGGAGTAGCACAGATACGCAGTATTTT; CDR3: CASSTLTGGSSTDTQYF
J: TRBJ1-2; size: .; D: .; V: TRBV7-2; DNA: TGTGCCAGCAGCTTATCCACCCCCGGCACAGGGCTGGGCTACACCTTC; CDR3: CASSLSTPGTGLGYTF
J: TRBJ1-3; size: .; D: .; V: TRBV14; DNA: TGTGCCAGCAGCCTCCAGGAATCTGGAAACACCATATATTTT; CDR3: CASSLQESGNTIYF
J: TRBJ2-7; size: .; D: .; V: TRBV6-2/TRBV6-3; DNA: TGTGCCAGCAGTTTACTTGGGACACCGCGGCCCTACGAGCAGTACTTC; CDR3: CASSLLGTPRPYEQYF
J: TRBJ1-2; size: .; D: .; V: TRBV19; DNA: TGTGCCAGTAGTGCCTTGGGGGCCGGCTATGGCTACACCTTC; CDR3: CASSALGAGYGYTF
J: TRBJ2-3; size: .; D: TRBD2; V: TRBV4-3; DNA: TGCGCCAGCAGCCATTCCCTAGCGGGAGATTACGGAGATACGCAGTATTTT; CDR3: CASSHSLAGDYGDTQYF
J: TRBJ1-6; size: .; D: .; V: TRBV7-2; DNA: TGTGCCAGCAGCTTACAGGACTATAATTCACCCCTCCACTTT; CDR3: CASSLQDYNSPLHF
J: TRBJ1-4; size: .; D: TRBD1; V: TRBV5-4; DNA: TGTGCCAGCAGCCTCGACAGGGTGGAGGAAAAACTGTTTTTT; CDR3: CASSLDRVEEKLFF
J: TRBJ1-3; size: .; D: .; V: TRBV5-4; DNA: TGTGCCAGCAGCTTCACAGGGACTGGAAACACCATATATTTT; CDR3: CASSFTGTGNTIYF
J: TRBJ1-3; size: .; D: TRBD1; V: TRBV5-1; DNA: TGCGCCAGCAGCCCAGGACAGGTTGGAAACACCATATATTTT; CDR3: CASSPGQVGNTIYF
J: TRBJ2-5; size: .; D: TRBD2; V: TRBV7-8; DNA: TGTGCCAGCAGCTTCCTCCTGGGCGGTAGCGGGAGGGCCGGAGAGACCCAGTACTTC; CDR3: CASSFLLGGSGRAGETQYF
J: TRBJ1-4; size: .; D: TRBD1; V: TRBV5-1; DNA: TGCGCCAGCAGCTCACTGACAGGGGGTAATGAAAAACTGTTTTTT; CDR3: CASSSLTGGNEKLFF
J: TRBJ1-1; size: .; D: .; V: TRBV11-2; DNA: TGTGCCAGCAGCTTCTCTGAAGCTTTCTTT; CDR3: CASSFSEAFF
J: TRBJ1-5; size: .; D: .; V: TRBV7-9; DNA: TGTGCCAGCAGCTTAGGCGGCGATCAGCCCCAGCATTTT; CDR3: CASSLGGDQPQHF
J: TRBJ1-6; size: .; D: TRBD1; V: TRBV5-1; DNA: TGCGCCAGCAGCTTACGGACAGGGCAGCCACCCCTCCACTTT; CDR3: CASSLRTGQPPLHF
J: TRBJ1-1; size: .; D: .; V: TRBV29-1; DNA: TGCAGCGCTCAAGAGGAGGGAGAAGCTTTCTTT; CDR3: CSAQEEGEAFF
J: TRBJ2-6; size: .; D: TRBD2; V: TRBV5-1; DNA: TGCGCCAGCAGCTTAGCGGGAGGTTCCTCTGGGGCCAACGTCCTGACTTTC; CDR3: CASSLAGGSSGANVLTF